The present entry profiles one TCR beta chain with its context. This specimen comes from a study of follicular helper T cells after annual influenza vaccination. Profiling relied on immunoSEQ multiplex PCR, and the TCRdb table lists in-frame clones only, not all of them. Of some 15,000 clones in the sample, 80% to 90% were seen once. The CDR3 spans 14 residues. The germline V gene encodes CDR1 SNHLY and CDR2 FYNNEI. Trimming took off 2 bases at V and 4 bases at J, with 11 bases between the two ends. The time point denotes: 2014-2015 season, pre-vaccination. Sample: CXCR5- memory CD4+ T cells sorted from blood, taken on the day of influenza vaccination. The rearrangement links TRBV2 to TRBJ2-5; D is possibly TRBD2 (5 bases). The clonotype originates from an adult who received the influenza vaccine. The CDR3 nucleotides read TGTGCCAGCAGTGAACTCCGGGGAGCAGAGACCCAGTACTTC. It specifies CASSELRGAETQYF.